This T cell receptor (beta chain) comes out of a study of molecular identifiers for immune sequencing clone quantification. Study-wide results and caveats: Underestimation of highly expanded clone sizes could arise where identical TCR molecules share a barcode.

TCRdb fed the PCR reads into MiXCR, producing one record per CDR3 protein. The data contain about half a million distinct CDR3 sequences, 20% to 25% of them singletons. J gave up 3 bases and V 3 bases, and 5 bases lay outside the gene matches. CDR1 and CDR2 from the germline V gene are DFQATT and SNEGSKA (reference sequence). The CDR3 covers 14 residues. This clonotype was observed many times. Its antigen is unidentified. Input for naive CD8 libraries was roughly 17,000 to 1,100,000 sorted cells; the RNA fraction used was 10%, 30% or 50%. The sequence derives from a human donor in good health. Some libraries in this study had Jurkat cell RNA spiked in. The sequenced material came from naive CD8+ T cells from blood, with Jurkat cell RNA spiked in. Subset described: FACS-sorted CD8+CD4-CCR7+CD45RA+ naive T cells. V and J are TRBV20-1 and TRBJ2-4, with TRBD1 matching over 7 bases. This chain's CDR3 is CSARARDSKNIQYF. In nucleotides, the CDR3 is TGCAGTGCTAGGGCCCGGGACAGCAAAAACATTCAGTACTTC.